The 25 T cell receptor beta chains in this list originate from one sample, sequenced in a study of blood T cell repertoires in COVID-19. Assay used: immunoSEQ multiplex PCR; TCRdb lists only in-frame clones, some missing. In the table there are about 220,000 clones, about 85% of which are singletons. Sequencing was carried out using peripheral blood. All receptors come from a man in his thirties or forties with active or convalescent COVID-19.

This clone came up once. This chain links TRBV6-6 with TRBJ2-7; TRBD1 aligns across 9 bases. Germline V gene sequence: CDR1 MNHNY, CDR2 SVGAGI (reference sequence). The CDR3 has 14 residues. V dropped 4 bases and J dropped 4; count of bases not matched to a gene: 5. CDR3 loop: CASSSTTGGYEQYF. CDR3 nucleotides: TGTGCCAGCAGTTCCACGACAGGGGGATACGAGCAGTACTTC.

This clone was observed a single time. The V gene is TRBV9, the J gene TRBJ2-7; 9 bases match TRBD1. Per the germline V gene, CDR1 is SGDLS and CDR2 is YYNGEE. The J segment lost 6 bases and the V segment lost 0 bases, leaving 10 bases of the junction unmatched. The CDR3 covers 16 residues. CDR3 DNA sequence: TGTGCCAGCAGCGTAGGACCGGGGACAGGGAAATTCGAGCAGTACTTC. Protein product: CASSVGPGTGKFEQYF.

V is TRBV2 and J is TRBJ2-3; D is ambiguous. Trimming took 3 bases from V and 8 from J, leaving 12 bases between them. The V gene's germline CDR1 is SNHLY and CDR2 FYNNEI. This CDR3 has 13 amino acids. The CDR3 loop is CASSDWARGTQYF. The CDR3, as DNA: TGTGCCAGCAGTGATTGGGCCCGTGGTACGCAGTATTTT.

The chain links TRBV20-1 to TRBJ1-2, with D unresolved. This CDR3 has 10 residues. Germline values: CDR1 DFQATT, CDR2 SNEGSKA (reference sequence). In DNA form, the CDR3 reads TGCAGACAAATCAACTATGGCTACACCTTC. Encoded protein: CRQINYGYTF.

This chain uses TRBV4-1 with TRBJ2-1; 7 bases line up with TRBD1. J gave up 8 bases and V 0 bases, and 13 bases lay outside the gene matches. The germline V gene encodes CDR1 MGHRA and CDR2 YSYEKL. The CDR3 extends over 17 amino acids. CDR3 DNA sequence: TGCGCCAGCAGCCAAGATAGGGACAGTGATACCCATCATGAGCAGTTCTTC. It specifies CASSQDRDSDTHHEQFF.

The CDR3 protein is CASSQAWGQGLPYEQYF. The CDR3, as DNA: TGTGCCAGCAGCCAAGCATGGGGACAGGGGTTACCCTACGAGCAGTACTTC. The chain recombines TRBV4-2 with TRBJ2-7; 10 nucleotides agree with TRBD1. The ends lost 1 base at V and 2 bases at J; junction bases unmatched: 8. The CDR3 consists of 17 residues. Germline lookup yields CDR1 LGHNA and CDR2 YNFKEQ.

The genes are TRBV10-1 and TRBJ2-1; 8 positions agree with TRBD2. The CDR3 has 15 residues. V lost 6 bases, J lost 4 bases, and 8 bases stayed unmatched. The germline V gene encodes CDR1 WNHNN and CDR2 SYGVQD (reference sequence). CDR3 DNA sequence: TGCGCCAGCAGAACCGGGACTAGGGCATACAATGAGCAGTTCTTC. Translating it yields CASRTGTRAYNEQFF.

The chain uses TRBV27 and TRBJ1-6, with D possibly matching TRBD1 (6 bases). CDR1 and CDR2 from the germline V gene are MNHEY and SMNVEV (reference sequence). V was shortened by 5 bases and J by 7 bases, with 12 bases between the two germline ends. This CDR3 is 14 amino acids long. CDR3 region: CASSPRTDNSPLHF. The CDR3 DNA sequence: TGTGCCAGCAGTCCCCGGACAGACAATTCACCCCTCCACTTT.

In DNA, the CDR3 is TGTGCCAGCAGTGAAGAGGTTTTAAGGGGTGGGTCACCCCTCCACTTT. Protein: CASSEEVLRGGSPLHF. This sequence joins TRBV2 and TRBJ1-6; TRBD1 is a possible D gene (5 bases). The length of the CDR3 is 16 residues. CDR1 and CDR2 from the germline V gene are SNHLY and FYNNEI. V lost 1 base to trimming and J lost 10 bases, with 17 bases between them.

The CDR3 loop is CASSAGWRTSGTPGDIQYF. The CDR3 region has the DNA TGTGCCAGCAGCGCCGGGTGGAGGACTAGCGGAACCCCCGGAGACATTCAGTACTTC. The chain has TRBV9 and TRBJ2-4; TRBD2 matches at 10 bases. Germline V lookup: CDR1 SGDLS, CDR2 YYNGEE. The CDR3 totals 19 residues. The V segment lost 3 bases and the J segment 8 bases; nucleotides outside the gene matches: 20.

The chain carries TRBV28 and TRBJ1-6; maybe TRBD1 (5 bases). V lost 3 bases to trimming and J lost 0 bases, with 12 bases between them. CDR3 length equals 17 residues. Per the germline V gene, CDR1 is MDHEN and CDR2 is SYDVKM. This CDR3 reads CASSFQPGGSYNSPLHF. In DNA, the CDR3 is TGTGCCAGCAGTTTCCAACCCGGGGGCTCCTATAATTCACCCCTCCACTTT.

V is TRBV9 and J is TRBJ2-7, with TRBD1 as a possible D gene (5 bases). V was shortened by 0 bases and J by 6 bases, with 13 bases between the two germline ends. Germline V lookup: CDR1 SGDLS, CDR2 YYNGEE. The CDR3 has 14 amino acids. In DNA, the CDR3 is TGTGCCAGCAGCGTAGGTCGGCAGGGATTCGAGCAGTACTTC. Translating gives CASSVGRQGFEQYF.

This clone has just one count. V usage is TRBV9 and J usage is TRBJ2-3; perhaps TRBD1 as D (6 bases). The V gene's germline CDR1 is SGDLS and CDR2 YYNGEE. The CDR3 has 14 amino acids. Trimming took 1 base from V and 1 from J, leaving 7 bases between them. The CDR3 loop reads CASSVRQGTDTQYF. CDR3 DNA sequence: TGTGCCAGCAGCGTACGACAGGGCACAGATACGCAGTATTTT.

CDR3 nucleotides: TGTGCCAGCGGACAGACAGGCAATGAGCAGTTCTTC. Protein product: CASGQTGNEQFF. This rearrangement joins TRBV9 to TRBJ2-1; TRBD1 might be the D (6 bases). The CDR3 is made up of 12 amino acids. The V gene's germline CDR1 is SGDLS and CDR2 YYNGEE. The V gene lost 7 bases and the J gene lost 6 bases, with 11 bases spanning the gap.

This sequence joins TRBV28 and TRBJ1-6; 11 bases align to TRBD1. Germline V lookup: CDR1 MDHEN, CDR2 SYDVKM. Trimming at V came to 5 bases and at J to 9 bases, leaving 9 bases not matched to a gene. The CDR3 has 16 amino acids. CDR3 coding DNA: TGTGCCAGCAGTCTTGGACAGGGGGCACTCGGTTCACCCCTCCACTTT. It specifies CASSLGQGALGSPLHF.

The chain is built from TRBV27 and TRBJ1-2, with unresolved D. The CDR3 contains 17 residues. Looked up from germline, CDR1 is MNHEY and CDR2 is SMNVEV (reference sequence). Deletions cut 0 bases from V and 0 bases from J, with 14 bases between. The CDR3 is CASSLSIMRGANYGYTF. The CDR3 region has the DNA TGTGCCAGCAGTTTATCGATAATGCGGGGAGCTAACTATGGCTACACCTTC.

V is TRBV15 and J is TRBJ1-2, with TRBD1 identical over 8 bases. The junction had 6 bases not matched to a gene; V was cut back by 3 bases and J by 6 bases. Germline V gene lookup returns CDR1 LNHNV and CDR2 YYDKDF (reference sequence). The CDR3 is made up of 14 amino acids. The DNA for the CDR3 is TGTGCCACCAGCAGCGTCCCACAGGGGGATGGCTACACCTTC. This encodes CATSSVPQGDGYTF.

The chain joins TRBV7-8 to TRBJ2-5; a weak D match, TRBD1 (6 bases). V was shortened by 4 bases and J by 1 base, with 10 bases between the two germline ends. The CDR3 runs to 14 residues. Germline-derived CDR1 and CDR2 are SGHVS and FQNEAQ. For the CDR3, the DNA is TGTGCCAGCAGCTCAAGGACAGTCCAAGAGACCCAGTACTTC. Its translation: CASSSRTVQETQYF.

V gene TRBV27 combines with J gene TRBJ2-1; 10 nucleotides line up with TRBD2. CDR3 length: 19 residues. The ends lost 2 bases at V and 9 bases at J; junction bases unmatched: 19. The V gene's germline CDR1 is MNHEY and CDR2 SMNVEV (reference sequence). The CDR3 DNA is TGTGCCAGCAGTTTAGATTTTTCGGGTCTGCTAGCGGGAGTTCTTGAGCAGTTCTTC. Its translation: CASSLDFSGLLAGVLEQFF.

The V call is TRBV5-5, the J call TRBJ1-5; TRBD1 matches 7 bases. The length of the CDR3 is 15 residues. Trimming cost V 5 bases and J 6 bases; bases outside gene matches: 11. CDR1 and CDR2 (germline): SGHKS, YYEKEE (reference sequence). Here the CDR3 reads CASRPTTGKGQPQHF. In DNA, the CDR3 is TGTGCCAGCAGACCAACGACAGGGAAAGGTCAGCCCCAGCATTTT.

The chain joins TRBV30 to TRBJ2-5; TRBD2 matches 7 bases. This CDR3 spans 10 amino acids. Germline CDR1 and CDR2: GTSNPN and SVGIG (reference sequence). Germline trimming cut 5 bases from V and 7 bases from J; bases unmatched to any gene: 1. CDR3 loop: CAWGEGTQYF. CDR3 DNA: TGTGCCTGGGGGGAGGGGACCCAGTACTTC.

The rearrangement joins TRBV12-3 or TRBV12-4 to TRBJ2-7; D uncertain. The CDR3 totals 11 residues. V lost 6 bases and J 4 bases, leaving 7 bases between the germline ends. The CDR3 sequence: CASSRRYEQYF. As DNA, the CDR3 is TGTGCCAGCAGCCGGAGATACGAGCAGTACTTC.

The chain uses TRBV7-9 and TRBJ2-6, with D maybe TRBD2 (5 bases). Trimming took off 0 bases at V and 4 bases at J, with 13 bases between the two ends. Looked up from germline, CDR1 is SEHNR and CDR2 is FQNEAQ (reference sequence). The CDR3 spans 17 residues. The CDR3 is CASSLALRTSGANVLTF. In DNA form, the CDR3 reads TGTGCCAGCAGCTTAGCGCTACGGACTTCCGGGGCCAACGTCCTGACTTTC.

The chain's CDR3 is CARSLGGRDYGYTF. The CDR3 coding sequence is TGTGCCAGAAGCTTGGGGGGCAGGGACTATGGCTACACCTTC. This chain links TRBV5-3 with TRBJ1-2, with D perhaps matching TRBD1 (5 bases). TRBV5-3 is noted as an ORF with a role that remains uncertain. The CDR3 is made up of 14 amino acids. Trimming removed 0 bases at V and 3 bases at J, with 9 bases between.

This chain uses TRBV2 with TRBJ2-7; 13 bases are shared with TRBD2. Trimming cost V 5 bases and J 2 bases; bases outside gene matches: 3. The CDR3 consists of 15 residues. Per the germline V gene, CDR1 is SNHLY and CDR2 is FYNNEI. Here the CDR3 DNA reads TGTGCCAGCAGTCCGACTAGCGGGGGGACCTACGAGCAGTACTTC. Translated: CASSPTSGGTYEQYF.